This TCR beta chain was profiled in a study of Graves' ophthalmopathy and Graves' hyperthyroidism. RNA transcripts yielded amplified TCR beta CDR3 regions. HTBI-primed first-round RT-PCR preceded second-round multiplex PCR. TCRdb analysed the multiplex PCR reads with MiXCR anew, one entry per CDR3 protein. The data hold fewer than 600,000 distinct CDR3 sequences, with approximately 14% observed a single time. This clonotype came up many times. V shed 5 bases, J shed 3 bases, and the junction held 19 bases outside the gene matches. This CDR3 contains 19 residues. Per the germline V gene, CDR1 is MDHEN and CDR2 is SYDVKM.

This TCR came from a woman in her 30s with Graves' ophthalmopathy. The specimen sequenced was blood. The chain combines TRBV28 with TRBJ2-7; 10 nucleotides align to TRBD1. CDR3 sequence reads: CASSLSGTGDWSGYYEQYF. The CDR3 nucleotides are TGTGCCAGCAGTCTATCCGGGACAGGGGATTGGTCTGGGTACTACGAGCAGTACTTC.